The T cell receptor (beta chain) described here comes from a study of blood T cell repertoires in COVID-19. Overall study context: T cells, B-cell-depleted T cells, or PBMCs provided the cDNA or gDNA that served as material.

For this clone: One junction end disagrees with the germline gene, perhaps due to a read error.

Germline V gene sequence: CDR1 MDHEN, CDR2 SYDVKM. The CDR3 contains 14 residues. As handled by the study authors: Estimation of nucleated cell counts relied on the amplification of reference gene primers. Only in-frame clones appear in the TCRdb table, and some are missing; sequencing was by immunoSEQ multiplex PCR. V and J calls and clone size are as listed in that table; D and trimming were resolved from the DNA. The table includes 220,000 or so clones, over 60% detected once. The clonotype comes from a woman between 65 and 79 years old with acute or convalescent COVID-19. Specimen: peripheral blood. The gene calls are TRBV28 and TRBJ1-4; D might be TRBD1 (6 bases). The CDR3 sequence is CASKGQTLPRKQLF. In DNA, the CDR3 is TGTGCCAGCAAGGGACAAACACTACCTCGAAAGCAACTTTTT.